This T cell receptor (beta chain) was obtained from a study of cytomegalovirus exposure and HLA in healthy donors. Vbeta (60) and Jbeta (13) primers were used in the PCR. Only in-frame clones appear in the TCRdb table, and some are missing; sequencing was by immunoSEQ multiplex PCR. Of fewer than 150,000 clones in the sample, around 81% are singletons; the top ten hold approximately 6.3%. This CDR3 is 17 amino acids long. CDR1 LGHNA and CDR2 YSLEER come from the germline V gene. V shed 3 bases and J 5 bases; nucleotides not matched to a gene: 13. The rearrangement uses TRBV4-3 and TRBJ1-2; TRBD1 matches at 9 bases. Sequenced: PBMCs. The origin of this receptor is a man aged 40-49 years in good health and CMV-seropositive. CDR3 protein: CASSQDYRGQRLYGYTF. CDR3 DNA sequence: TGCGCCAGCAGCCAGGATTACAGGGGGCAACGTTTATATGGCTACACCTTC.